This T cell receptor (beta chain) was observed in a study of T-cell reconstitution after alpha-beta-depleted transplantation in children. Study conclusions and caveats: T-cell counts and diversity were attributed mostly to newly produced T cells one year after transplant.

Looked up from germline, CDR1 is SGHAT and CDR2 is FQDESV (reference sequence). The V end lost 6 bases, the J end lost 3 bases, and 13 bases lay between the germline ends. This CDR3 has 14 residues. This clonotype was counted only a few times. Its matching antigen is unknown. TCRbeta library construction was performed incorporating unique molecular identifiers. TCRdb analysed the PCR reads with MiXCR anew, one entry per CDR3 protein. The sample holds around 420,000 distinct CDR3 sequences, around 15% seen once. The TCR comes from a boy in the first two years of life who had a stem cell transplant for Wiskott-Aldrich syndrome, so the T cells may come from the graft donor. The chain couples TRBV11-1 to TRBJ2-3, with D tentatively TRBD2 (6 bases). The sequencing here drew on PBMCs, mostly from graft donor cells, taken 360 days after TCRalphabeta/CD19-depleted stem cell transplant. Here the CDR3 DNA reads TGTGCCAGCAGATACCTAGCGCCTACAGATACGCAGTATTTT. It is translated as CASRYLAPTDTQYF.